Here is one T cell receptor (beta chain) with its context. This clone was seen more than once but under ten times. Its cognate antigen has yet to be identified. No base-level quality is on record; no much larger clone is a single base apart. Library preparation employed the immunoSEQ multiplex PCR assay. The multiplex PCR relied on a mix of 60 forward primers for TCR Vbeta segments and 13 reverse primers for TCR Jbeta segments. Amplification of the CDR3 region of rearranged TCR beta genes was performed with a multiplex PCR assay on genomic DNA. Amplified TCR beta libraries were sequenced as 87-base-pair reads on the Illumina HiSeq System. On the study's bioinformatics: Across the 500 to 750 repertoires, a later analysis counted 80 million or so unique TCR beta chains, roughly 11 million of which were shared by at least two donors. Raw reads were error-corrected and collapsed into unique sequences by a nearest-neighbor algorithm in which closely related sequences were merged to remove PCR and sequencing errors. To assign V, D and J gene segments, CDR3 sequences were aligned to IMGT reference sequences. Each retained sequence needed at least a six-nucleotide match to both a V gene segment and a J gene segment. A rearrangement counted as productive if the CDR3 had no stop codons and remained in frame with V and J, and every other rearrangement counted as non-productive. Following IMGT convention, CDR3 was defined as the stretch from the second conserved V-encoded cysteine up to the conserved J-encoded phenylalanine. Sequences without an unambiguous match to a single V gene segment were excluded from the earlier analysis of 450 to 650 of the donors. In an earlier analysis of about 590 of the donors, a V segment was called functional when productive rearrangements were above 56.7%, and segregating when the standard deviation between donors exceeded 5%. A statistical classification framework was developed to diagnose cytomegalovirus status using the catalog of TCR beta chain sequences. In a later analysis, V and J genes were assigned by comparing TCR nucleotide sequences against IMGT/GENE-DB human TR gene sequences. The TCRdist pipeline was used in a later analysis to assign CDR3 sequences and most-parsimonious VDJ recombination scenarios. A later analysis defined each TCR beta chain by its CDR3 amino acid sequence plus V-gene family, and excluded reads lacking a unique V-gene family. To address suspected cross-contamination and a sequencing artifact, a later analysis removed approximately 600 highly shared, low-generation-probability nucleotide sequences. In a later analysis, a clonal expansion index was calculated for each public chain from normalized within-repertoire ranks of inferred template counts. Generation probabilities in a later analysis came from a VDJ recombination model fitted to out-of-frame rearrangements, and those results were checked against IGoR. A later analysis scored TCR-TCR, TCR-HLA and TCR-CMV co-occurrence with hypergeometric tests, applying a repertoire-size bias correction to TCR pairs. To estimate false discovery rates, a later analysis permuted the HLA or CMV assignments 20 times. In a later analysis, co-occurring TCRs were grouped using DBSCAN, and TCRdist sequence similarity was added for clustering within HLA-allele-positive subsets. Repertoires with fewer than 30,000 or more than 120,000 public chains were left out of co-occurrence clustering, as were five repertoires with anomalous nucleotide sharing. As stored in TCRdb, this immuneACCESS dataset retains in-frame rearrangements with V and J assigned. A fraction of the clones does not appear; measured against another copy, unresolved V genes explain less than half of the discrepancy, and the remainder lacks a known reason. That table furnishes V, J and clone size, whereas the DNA furnished D and trimming. For this sample the table gives around 70,000 clones, of which 75% were detected only once. In total, the top ten clones hold around 11% of the sample.

Taken from cysteine to phenylalanine, the CDR3 has 16 residues. Just the 48-base CDR3 DNA is kept, in frame starting at base 1. V gives up 0 bases and J gives up 0 bases, and the segment between their germline ends measures 9 bases. Per the germline V gene, LGHNA is the CDR1 and YSLEER is the CDR2. This entry belongs to a study of cytomegalovirus exposure and HLA in healthy donors (dated by TCRdb to the late 2010s). For the wider study: In an earlier analysis of some 550 of the donors, 250 to 350 Gb of sequence data and 90 million to 120 million unique TCR beta sequences from about 179 million T cells were reported. About 300 gigabases of sequencing data and 70 million to 85 million unique TCR sequences were included in an early release covering around 600 HLA-typed donors. Of the roughly 400 genotyped donors, less than 90% were placed in the genetic ancestry cluster associated with self-reported Caucasian donors. The study was designed to test whether signatures of past pathogen exposure could be identified by cataloging public T cell receptors. The study used immunosequencing to profile the T cell repertoires of 600 to 850 subjects and linked those repertoires to cytomegalovirus serostatus. In addition to the first cohort of 666 subjects, a separate validation cohort of under 150 different subjects was used. To predict cytomegalovirus infection status, the study brought together high-throughput TCR immunosequencing, statistical association of individual TCRs with disease status, and machine learning. A later analysis re-examined previously published TCR beta repertoires from 500 to 700 donors and added high-resolution HLA genotyping to investigate patterns of TCR occurrence. Rather than drawing on any new phenotypic data, the later analysis identified candidate immune exposures from TCR beta sequences and the way those sequences occurred across donors. An earlier analysis of 587 of the donors applied high-throughput TCR beta sequencing to assess whether each TCR beta V gene segment acted as functional or pseudogenic. Donor age, sex, ethnicity and CMV serostatus were compiled alongside the repertoire data. In a later genetic analysis, genome-wide SNP genotypes for about 55% of the roughly 700 donors were used, and that subset was treated as a discovery cohort. All discovery cohort repertoires had been generated on a single sequencing platform. HLA typing covered class I and class II loci at four-digit resolution. The number of typed donors differed by locus: about 620-640 for A, B, C, DRB1 and DQB1; 522 for DQA1; approximately 600 for DPA1; and roughly 470 for DPB1. Four to six DR-DQ haplotypes were handled as single units for association and clustering, since linkage in the cohort was strong. Among several hundred genotyped donors of the cohort, an average of approximately 200,000 unique TCR beta nucleotide sequences was sequenced per donor, of which about 18% were non-productive.

The cohort consisted of 600 or so healthy bone marrow donors. At the time of sampling, all cohort members were nominally healthy, though unrecorded immune exposures were likely present. The donor tested CMV seronegative, placing the donor among the 300 to 450 seronegative members of the cohort. Each donor provided a peripheral blood sample, and peripheral blood mononuclear cells were used for TCR beta sequencing. The Qiagen DNeasy Blood Extraction Kit was used to extract genomic DNA from the blood cell samples. Overall study outcomes, separate from this receptor: Cytomegalovirus status was reported to be diagnosed by the classifier with high specificity and sensitivity in both the original and validation cohorts. The study gave a list of around 170 TCR beta chains associated with cytomegalovirus. Broadly in line with IMGT annotations, most TCR beta V segments showed up in productive rearrangements about 90% or about 30% of the time in an earlier analysis of several hundred of the donors. V-gene and J-gene trimming of TCR beta chains was associated with a missense DCLRE1C variant in a later genetic analysis, and the association was replicated in an independent cohort. The cohort was sequenced for TCR beta chains only, and without alpha or paired-chain data the features that could be detected were limited. Linkage disequilibrium might explain the correlated functional status among segregating V segments, but an unknown experimental factor could not be excluded. According to the authors, the approach could potentially be generalized to other disease states and immunological phenotypes. Because counts were too low, about 18 rarely observed V segments, including chromosome 9 orphons, were excluded from the earlier analysis of roughly 580 of the donors. A few of the identified cytomegalovirus-associated TCR beta chains were confirmed in vitro to be specific for cytomegalovirus antigens. A later genetic analysis reported fewer N-insertions in productive TCRs among donors in an Asian-associated ancestry cluster than the roughly 720-donor mean. A later analysis associated some 17,000 TCR beta sequences with specific HLA alleles at a false discovery rate of 0.05. A group of highly shared sequence variants was considered likely to be a technical artifact of the sequencing pipeline. A later analysis found that HLA-associated TCR beta chains were more clonally expanded and had lower generation probabilities than equally common non-associated chains. Strong co-occurrence of HLA alleles, especially DR and DQ, made assigning TCR associations to individual alleles difficult. Most TCR sequences were observed very rarely across donors, whereas some public TCRs were present in many individuals. A later analysis found that most CMV-associated TCR beta chains appeared HLA-restricted, with HLA associations seemingly driven largely by CMV exposure. Roughly uniform sequencing depth across donors was assumed in presence/absence analyses, although this assumption may not hold. In a later analysis, the rate of TCR association differed among HLA loci, with DRB1 alleles having the most associated TCRs and HLA-C alleles having the fewest. A further reported finding was that TCR beta sequences accurately predicted the HLA-A and HLA-B alleles for most subjects in the first cohort. Because HLA typing was unavailable for some donors at each locus, only the typed subset was used in association tests. Some IMGT-functional V segments, including TRBV6-2 and TRBV6-3, could not be distinguished by the 87-base-pair reads and were therefore excluded. According to a later analysis, parvovirus B19, influenza, CMV and Epstein-Barr virus appeared linked to several top co-occurrence clusters. Immune exposure information for the cohort was limited to CMV serostatus.

Input material: PBMCs. The chain was built from TRBV4-3 and TRBJ1-3; too little of a D gene remains to name it. This sequence originates from a man aged 65 to 85 in good health and CMV-seronegative. The DNA sequence is given as TGCGCCAGCAGCCAAGATGCCCCAGTCTCTGGAAACACCATATATTTT. Protein translation: CASSQDAPVSGNTIYF.